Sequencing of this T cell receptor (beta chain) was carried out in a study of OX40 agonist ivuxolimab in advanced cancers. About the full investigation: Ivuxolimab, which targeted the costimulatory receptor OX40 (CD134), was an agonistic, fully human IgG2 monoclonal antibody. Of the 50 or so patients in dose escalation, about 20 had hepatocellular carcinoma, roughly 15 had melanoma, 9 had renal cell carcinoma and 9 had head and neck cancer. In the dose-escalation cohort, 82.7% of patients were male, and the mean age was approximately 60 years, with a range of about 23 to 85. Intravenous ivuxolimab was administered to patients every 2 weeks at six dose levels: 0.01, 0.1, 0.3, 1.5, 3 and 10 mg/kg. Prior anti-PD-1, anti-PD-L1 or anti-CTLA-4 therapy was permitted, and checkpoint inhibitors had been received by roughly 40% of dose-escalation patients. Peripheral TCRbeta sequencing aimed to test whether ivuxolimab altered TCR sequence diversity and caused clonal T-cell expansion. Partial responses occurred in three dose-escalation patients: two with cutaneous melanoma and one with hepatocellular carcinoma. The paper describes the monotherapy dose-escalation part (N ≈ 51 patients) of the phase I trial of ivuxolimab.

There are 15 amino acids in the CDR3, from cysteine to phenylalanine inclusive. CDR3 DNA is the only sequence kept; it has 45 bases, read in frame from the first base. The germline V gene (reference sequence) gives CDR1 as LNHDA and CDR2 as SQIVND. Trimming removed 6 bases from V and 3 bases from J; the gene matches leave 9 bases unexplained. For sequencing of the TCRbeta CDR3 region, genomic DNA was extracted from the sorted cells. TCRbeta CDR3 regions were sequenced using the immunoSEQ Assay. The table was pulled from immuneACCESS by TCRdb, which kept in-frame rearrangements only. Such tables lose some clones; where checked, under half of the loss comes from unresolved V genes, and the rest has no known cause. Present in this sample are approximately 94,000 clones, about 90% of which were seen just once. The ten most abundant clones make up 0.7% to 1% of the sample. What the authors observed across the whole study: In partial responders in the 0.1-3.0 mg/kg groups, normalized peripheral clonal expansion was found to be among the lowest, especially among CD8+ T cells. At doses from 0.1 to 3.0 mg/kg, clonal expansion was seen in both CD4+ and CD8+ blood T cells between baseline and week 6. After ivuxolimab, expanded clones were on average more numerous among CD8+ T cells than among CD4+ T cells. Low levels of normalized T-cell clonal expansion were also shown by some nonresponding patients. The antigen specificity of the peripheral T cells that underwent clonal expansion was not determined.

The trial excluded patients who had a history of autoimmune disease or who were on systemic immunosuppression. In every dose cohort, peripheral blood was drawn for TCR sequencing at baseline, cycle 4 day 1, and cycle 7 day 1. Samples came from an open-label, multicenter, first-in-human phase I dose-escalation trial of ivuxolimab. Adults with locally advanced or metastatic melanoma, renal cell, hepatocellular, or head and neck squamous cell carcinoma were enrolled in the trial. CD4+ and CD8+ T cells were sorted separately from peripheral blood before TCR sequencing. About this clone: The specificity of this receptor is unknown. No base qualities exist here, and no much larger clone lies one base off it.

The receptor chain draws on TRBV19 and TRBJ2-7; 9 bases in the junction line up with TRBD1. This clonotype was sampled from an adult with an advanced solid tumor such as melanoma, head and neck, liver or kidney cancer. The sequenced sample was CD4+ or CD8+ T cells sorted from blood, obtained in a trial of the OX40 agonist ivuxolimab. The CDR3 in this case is CASSLRTGEGYEQYF. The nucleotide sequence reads TGTGCCAGTAGCCTAAGGACAGGGGAGGGCTACGAGCAGTACTTC.